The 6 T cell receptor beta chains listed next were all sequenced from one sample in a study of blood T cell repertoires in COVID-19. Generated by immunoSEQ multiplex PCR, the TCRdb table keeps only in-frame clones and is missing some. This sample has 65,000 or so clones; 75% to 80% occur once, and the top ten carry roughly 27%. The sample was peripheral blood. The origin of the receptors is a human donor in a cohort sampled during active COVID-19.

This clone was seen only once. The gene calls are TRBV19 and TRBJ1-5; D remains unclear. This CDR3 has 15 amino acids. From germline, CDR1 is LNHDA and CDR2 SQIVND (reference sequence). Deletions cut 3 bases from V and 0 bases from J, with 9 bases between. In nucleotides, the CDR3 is TGTGCCAGTAGTATGGGCGCTTATAGCAATCAGCCCCAGCATTTT. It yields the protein CASSMGAYSNQPQHF.

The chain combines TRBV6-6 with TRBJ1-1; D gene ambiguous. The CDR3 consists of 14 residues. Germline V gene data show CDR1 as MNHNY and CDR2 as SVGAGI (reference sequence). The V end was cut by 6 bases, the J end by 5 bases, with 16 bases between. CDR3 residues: CASSPDLVMTEAFF. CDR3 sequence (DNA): TGTGCCAGCAGCCCCGACCTAGTGATGACTGAAGCTTTCTTT.

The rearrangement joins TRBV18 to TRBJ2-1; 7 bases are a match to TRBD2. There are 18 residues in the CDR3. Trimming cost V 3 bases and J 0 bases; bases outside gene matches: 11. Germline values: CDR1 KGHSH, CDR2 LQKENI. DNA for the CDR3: TGTGCCAGCTCACCTCAGCGGATGGGGGAGGGCTCCTACAATGAGCAGTTCTTC. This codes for CASSPQRMGEGSYNEQFF.

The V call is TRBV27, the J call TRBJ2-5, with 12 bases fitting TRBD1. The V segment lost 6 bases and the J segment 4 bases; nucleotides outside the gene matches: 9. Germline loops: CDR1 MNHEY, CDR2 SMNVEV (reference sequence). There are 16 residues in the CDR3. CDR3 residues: CASRGTGGVIGETQYF. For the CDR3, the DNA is TGTGCCAGCAGGGGGACAGGGGGCGTAATTGGAGAGACCCAGTACTTC.

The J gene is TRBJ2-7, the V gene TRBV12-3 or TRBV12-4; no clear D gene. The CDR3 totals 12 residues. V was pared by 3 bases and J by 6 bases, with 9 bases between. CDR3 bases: TGTGCCAGCAGTTTTCAGGTCGGCGAGCAGTACTTC. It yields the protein CASSFQVGEQYF.

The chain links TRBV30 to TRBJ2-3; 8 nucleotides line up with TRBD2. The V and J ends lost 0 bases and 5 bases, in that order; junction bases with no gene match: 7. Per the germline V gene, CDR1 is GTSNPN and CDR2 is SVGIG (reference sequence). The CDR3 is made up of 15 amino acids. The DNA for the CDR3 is TGTGCCTGGAGTGTACATGCGGGGGGCGGAGATACGCAGTATTTT. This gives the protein CAWSVHAGGGDTQYF. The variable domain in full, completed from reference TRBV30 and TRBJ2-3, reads SQTIHQWPATLVQPVGSPLSLECTVEGTSNPNLYWYRQAAGRGLQLLFYSVGIGQISSEVPQNLSASRPQDRQFILSSKKLLLSDSGFYLCAWSVHAGGGDTQYFGPGTRLTVL.